The 9 T cell receptor beta chains presented below share a single source sample, sequenced in a study of a mutant IDH1 vaccine in newly diagnosed glioma. Specified time point: week 47, end of study. A single vaccine dose contained 300 ug of mutant IDH1 20-mer peptide, and topical imiquimod was used with it. Using immunoSEQ multiplex PCR, the repertoire was profiled, and TCRdb retains in-frame clones only, with some absent. Of around 61,000 clones in the sample, around three quarters were seen once. Their cognate antigens are unknown. Specimen: PBMCs, collected from a glioma patient whose treatment included an IDH1 peptide vaccine. The receptors here all came from a man between 45 and 60 years old with glioma.

This clone came up once. V is TRBV7-9 and J is TRBJ1-4, with TRBD1 identical over 10 bases. The CDR3 totals 16 residues. Trimming removed 5 bases from V and 7 bases from J; junction bases left unmatched: 10. The V gene's germline CDR1 is SEHNR and CDR2 FQNEAQ (reference sequence). The CDR3 sequence: CASSPQPGQGPEKLFF. The DNA of the CDR3 is TGTGCCAGCAGCCCCCAACCGGGACAGGGGCCTGAAAAACTGTTTTTT.

V is TRBV15 and J is TRBJ1-4; TRBD1 aligns across 7 bases. The V gene end was trimmed by 3 bases and the J gene end by 5 bases; junction bases not matched to a gene: 3. The CDR3 spans 14 residues. Germline V gives CDR1 LNHNV, CDR2 YYDKDF (reference sequence). The DNA for the CDR3 is TGTGCCACCAGCAGGGGGACAGTGAATGAAAAACTGTTTTTT. The encoded protein is CATSRGTVNEKLFF.

The chain is built from TRBV14 and TRBJ2-5; perhaps TRBD2 as D (5 bases). Trimming removed 2 bases from V and 3 bases from J, with 19 bases in between. The CDR3 length is 17 residues. Germline V gene sequence: CDR1 SGHDN, CDR2 FVKESK. This CDR3 reads CASSQSGDYTLKETQYF. CDR3 sequence (DNA): TGTGCCAGCAGCCAATCTGGAGACTATACTCTGAAAGAGACCCAGTACTTC.

The chain recombines TRBV18 with TRBJ1-1; D gene uncertain. The CDR3 is made up of 14 amino acids. The V and J ends lost 2 bases and 1 base respectively, with 8 bases between them. Germline CDR1 and CDR2: KGHSH and LQKENI. The CDR3 bases are TGTGCCAGCTCACCAAAGACCCAGAACACTGAAGCTTTCTTT. Protein: CASSPKTQNTEAFF.

This chain uses TRBV7-2 with TRBJ1-2; the match to TRBD1 covers 11 bases. Germline trimming cut 5 bases from V and 4 bases from J; bases unmatched to any gene: 3. Looked up from germline, CDR1 is SGHTA and CDR2 is FQGNSA. The CDR3 is 14 residues long. The DNA for the CDR3 is TGTGCCAGCAGCCAGGGACAGGGGGGCTATGGCTACACCTTC. Translation gives CASSQGQGGYGYTF. Filled out from reference TRBV7-2 and TRBJ1-2, the complete variable domain reads GAGVSQSPSNKVTEKGKDVELRCDPISGHTALYWYRQSLGQGLEFLIYFQGNSAPDKSGLPSDRFSAERTGGSVSTLTIQRTQQEDSAVYLCASSQGQGGYGYTFGSGTRLTVV.

This clone is a singleton in its sample. The chain recombines TRBV19 with TRBJ2-1; 8 positions agree with TRBD2. The V gene end was trimmed by 5 bases and the J gene end by 4 bases; junction bases not matched to a gene: 10. This CDR3 spans 16 amino acids. Germline values: CDR1 LNHDA, CDR2 SQIVND (reference sequence). The CDR3 sequence: CASSSLSGGVYNEQFF. CDR3 nucleotides: TGTGCCAGTAGTTCCTTGAGCGGGGGCGTTTACAATGAGCAGTTCTTC.

The rearrangement joins TRBV29-1 to TRBJ1-5, with unresolved D. The germline V and J ends were trimmed by 5 bases and 2 bases, with 13 bases remaining between them. The CDR3 is made up of 14 amino acids. CDR1 SQVTM and CDR2 ANQGSEA come from the germline V gene. This CDR3 is CSVSTGYGNQPQHF. In DNA, the CDR3 is TGCAGCGTTTCCACGGGGTATGGCAATCAGCCCCAGCATTTT.

This clone was seen a few times. The chain is built from TRBV29-1 and TRBJ2-7; 10 nucleotides align to TRBD2. The CDR3 contains 14 residues. Trimming took 2 bases from V and 3 from J; bases not matched to a gene: 4. Germline loops: CDR1 SQVTM, CDR2 ANQGSEA. The CDR3 region has the DNA TGCAGCGTTGAATCTAGCGGGGGACACTACGAGCAGTACTTC. Protein product: CSVESSGGHYEQYF.

This chain joins TRBV10-3 and TRBJ1-2; no clear D gene. Germline loops: CDR1 ENHRY, CDR2 SYGVKD. The CDR3 length is 13 residues. V lost 0 bases, J lost 7 bases, and 9 bases lay in between. CDR3 nucleotide sequence: TGTGCCATCAGTGAGTCTTCCGGGGTTGGCTACACCTTC. Amino acid sequence: CAISESSGVGYTF.